This TCR beta chain stems from a study of T cells in lung cancer brain metastases (dated by TCRdb to 2016 to 2018). As for the study more broadly: Most of the 20 patients had a history of tobacco use, with a median of around 38 pack-years. About 90% of the 20 patients received no interval therapy between primary and metastasis resection. A median interval of about 48 weeks was observed between acquisition of the primary and brain metastasis specimens. TCR beta CDR3 repertoires were compared between fully resected primary non-small cell lung cancers and paired brain metastases. The cohort included about 20 patients who provided approximately 40 specimens, with each patient contributing one primary lung lesion and one brain metastasis. The median age of the patients at first diagnosis was around 54 years, and the group included 8 or 9 males and some 11 females. DNA integrity number averaged around 3.8 in both primary and metastatic specimens, with no significant difference between sites. Findings and caveats that apply to the study as a whole: Retrieval of the complete infiltrating T cell repertoire may have been prevented by DNA fragmentation in FFPE samples. Most clones were found to be lesion-specific, and limited overlap was observed between paired lesions (mean Morisita index roughly 0.25). A significantly larger repertoire fraction was made up by the ten most abundant clones in brain metastases than in primaries, which was suggestive of clonal expansion. The study could not control for the effects of preoperative corticosteroids on T cell infiltration in brain metastases. Compared with their paired primaries, brain metastases had significantly fewer unique productive clones (median approximately 1,500 versus 4,500).

Resection was performed in the patients for synchronous oligometastatic disease or for delayed recurrence of a solitary brain metastasis. Patients with a history of multiple malignancies were excluded so that cancers other than NSCLC would not be included. Tumor areas were macrodissected from roughly 5 deparaffinized around 9.1 um unstained sections under guidance from marked H&E slides. Every specimen was formalin-fixed and paraffin-embedded (FFPE). The AllPrep DNA/RNA FFPE Kit was used for extraction of genomic DNA. Note on this clone: The antigen this receptor binds is unknown. The record has no base qualities; no much larger clone is one base away.

From the cysteine through the phenylalanine, the CDR3 covers 15 amino acids. Only the CDR3 DNA is retained, 45 bases long and in frame from the first base. Trimming at the junction amounts to 2 bases on V and 8 bases on J, and the germline ends lie 16 bases apart. The germline V gene (reference sequence) gives CDR1 as SGHAT and CDR2 as FQDESV. Between roughly 2 and 4.92 ug genomic DNA was input per sample, with paired samples receiving equal DNA input. TCR beta libraries were constructed with the immunoSEQ hsTCRbeta Kit, which uses multiplexed V and J gene primers in two PCR steps. The pooled libraries, together with positive and negative controls, were sequenced on an Illumina MiSeq running a 100-cycle paired-end protocol. The study's processing was this. Raw data were processed by the immunoSEQ vendor into normalized, annotated TCR beta repertoire reports. Richness was counted as unique clones by nucleotide sequence, and total richness was extrapolated with the iChao1 and Efron-Thisted estimators. To characterize and compare the paired lesions, the analysis used Pielou's evenness, Simpson's index, the proportional abundance of the top-ten clones, and the Morisita overlap index. TCRdb limited this immuneACCESS table to in-frame rearrangements with V and J called. A share of clones is missing; checked studies link under half to unresolved V genes, and the rest is unexplained. V and J calls and clone size are copied from that table; D and trimming were computed from the DNA. This sample lists around 4,700 clones; roughly 84% were detected once. The ten largest clones add up to 5% to 6% of the sample.

The chain couples TRBV11-1 to TRBJ2-1; the D gene identity is not certain. Sample: tumor tissue from the primary lung tumor. The cell subset or site label here, explained by the study, means: primary lung cancer lesion. The TCR sequence derives from a woman in her forties or fifties with non-small cell lung cancer. The CDR3 region has the sequence CASSLRPGNSYEQFF. The DNA sequence follows: TGTGCCAGCAGCTTAAGGCCTGGCAACAGCTATGAGCAGTTCTTC.